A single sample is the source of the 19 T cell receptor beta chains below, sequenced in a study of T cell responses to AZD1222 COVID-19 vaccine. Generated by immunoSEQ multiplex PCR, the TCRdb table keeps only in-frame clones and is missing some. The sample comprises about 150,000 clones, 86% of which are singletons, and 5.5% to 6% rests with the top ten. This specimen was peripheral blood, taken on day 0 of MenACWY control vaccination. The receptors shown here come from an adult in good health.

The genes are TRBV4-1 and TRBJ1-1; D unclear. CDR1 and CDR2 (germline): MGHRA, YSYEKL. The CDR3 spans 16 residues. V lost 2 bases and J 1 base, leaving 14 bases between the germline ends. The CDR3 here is CASSQRSGTANTEAFF. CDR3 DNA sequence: TGCGCCAGCAGCCAAAGGTCTGGAACGGCGAACACTGAAGCTTTCTTT.

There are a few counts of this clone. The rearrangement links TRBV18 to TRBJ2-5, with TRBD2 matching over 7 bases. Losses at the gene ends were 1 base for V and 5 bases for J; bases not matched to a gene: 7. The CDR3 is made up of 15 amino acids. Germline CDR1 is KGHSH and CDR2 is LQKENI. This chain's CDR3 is CASSPREGRWETQYF. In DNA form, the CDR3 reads TGTGCCAGCTCACCACGGGAGGGGCGATGGGAGACCCAGTACTTC. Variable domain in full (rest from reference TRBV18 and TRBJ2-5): NAGVMQNPRHLVRRRGQEARLRCSPMKGHSHVYWYRQLPEEGLKFMVYLQKENIIDESGMPKERFSAEFPKEGPSILRIQQVVRGDSAAYFCASSPREGRWETQYFGPGTRLLVL.

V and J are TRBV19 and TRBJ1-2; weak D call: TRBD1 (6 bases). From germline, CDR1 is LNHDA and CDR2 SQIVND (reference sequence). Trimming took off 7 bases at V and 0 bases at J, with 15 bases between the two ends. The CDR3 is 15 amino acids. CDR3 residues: CASNQPGDTNYGYTF. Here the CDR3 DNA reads TGTGCCAGTAATCAACCAGGGGACACTAACTATGGCTACACCTTC.

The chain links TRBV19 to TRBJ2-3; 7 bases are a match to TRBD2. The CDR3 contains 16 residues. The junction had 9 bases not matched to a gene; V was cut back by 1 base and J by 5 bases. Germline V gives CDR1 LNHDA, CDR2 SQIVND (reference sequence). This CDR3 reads CASSIGGLVALDTQYF. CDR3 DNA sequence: TGTGCCAGTAGTATAGGCGGACTAGTGGCCCTAGATACGCAGTATTTT.

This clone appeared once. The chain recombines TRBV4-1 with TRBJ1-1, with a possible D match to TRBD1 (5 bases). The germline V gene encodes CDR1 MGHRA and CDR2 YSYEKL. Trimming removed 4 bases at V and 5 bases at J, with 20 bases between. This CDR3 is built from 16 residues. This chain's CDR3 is CASSPLITGGATEAFF. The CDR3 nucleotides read TGCGCCAGCAGCCCCCTAATAACGGGGGGAGCAACTGAAGCTTTCTTT.

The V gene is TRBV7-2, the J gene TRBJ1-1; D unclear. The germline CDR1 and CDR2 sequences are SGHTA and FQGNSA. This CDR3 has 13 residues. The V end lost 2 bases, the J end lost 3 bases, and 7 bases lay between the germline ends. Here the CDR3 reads CASSLISDTEAFF. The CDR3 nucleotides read TGTGCCAGCAGCTTAATATCGGACACTGAAGCTTTCTTT.

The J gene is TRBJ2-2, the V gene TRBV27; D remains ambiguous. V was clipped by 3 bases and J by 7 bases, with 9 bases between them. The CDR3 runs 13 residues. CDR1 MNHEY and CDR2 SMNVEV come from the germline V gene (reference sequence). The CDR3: CASSLAVLGELFF. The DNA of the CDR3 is TGTGCCAGCAGTTTGGCAGTGCTCGGGGAGCTGTTTTTT.

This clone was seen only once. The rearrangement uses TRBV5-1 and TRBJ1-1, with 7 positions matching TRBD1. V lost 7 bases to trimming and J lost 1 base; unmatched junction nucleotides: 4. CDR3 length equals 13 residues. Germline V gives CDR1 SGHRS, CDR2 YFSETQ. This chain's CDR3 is CASFRDRNTEAFF. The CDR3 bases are TGCGCCAGCTTCCGGGACAGGAACACTGAAGCTTTCTTT.

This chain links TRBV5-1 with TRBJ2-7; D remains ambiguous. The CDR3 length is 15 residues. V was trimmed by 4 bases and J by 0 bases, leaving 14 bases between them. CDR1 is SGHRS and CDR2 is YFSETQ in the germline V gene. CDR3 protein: CASSPRTGYSYEQYF. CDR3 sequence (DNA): TGCGCCAGCAGCCCCCGGACGGGCTACTCCTACGAGCAGTACTTC.

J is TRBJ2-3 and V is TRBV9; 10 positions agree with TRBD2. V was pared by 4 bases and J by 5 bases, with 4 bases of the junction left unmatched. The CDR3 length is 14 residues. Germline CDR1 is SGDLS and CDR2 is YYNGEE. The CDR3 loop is CASSLAGVVDTQYF. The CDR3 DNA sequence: TGTGCCAGCAGCCTAGCGGGGGTGGTAGATACGCAGTATTTT.

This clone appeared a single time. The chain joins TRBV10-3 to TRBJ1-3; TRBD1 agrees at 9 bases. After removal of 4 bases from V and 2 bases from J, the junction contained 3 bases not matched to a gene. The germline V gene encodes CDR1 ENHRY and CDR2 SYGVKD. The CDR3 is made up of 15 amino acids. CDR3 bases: TGTGCCATCAGTGGGGACAGGGCGGCTGGAAACACCATATATTTT. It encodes CAISGDRAAGNTIYF.

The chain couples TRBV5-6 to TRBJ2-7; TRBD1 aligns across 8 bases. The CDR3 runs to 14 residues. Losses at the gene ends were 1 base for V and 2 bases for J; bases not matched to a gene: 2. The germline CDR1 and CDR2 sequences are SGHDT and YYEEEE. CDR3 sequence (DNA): TGTGCCAGCAGCTTGCTGACAGGGGCCTACGAGCAGTACGTC. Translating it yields CASSLLTGAYEQYV.

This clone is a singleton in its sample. CDR3 DNA sequence: TGCGCCAGCAGCTTGGAGTTGGCAGACAATGAGCAGTTCTTC. Its protein product is CASSLELADNEQFF. The V call is TRBV5-1, the J call TRBJ2-1; D is uncertain. From germline, CDR1 is SGHRS and CDR2 YFSETQ. The CDR3 extends over 14 amino acids. Deletions cut 0 bases from V and 5 bases from J, with 9 bases between.

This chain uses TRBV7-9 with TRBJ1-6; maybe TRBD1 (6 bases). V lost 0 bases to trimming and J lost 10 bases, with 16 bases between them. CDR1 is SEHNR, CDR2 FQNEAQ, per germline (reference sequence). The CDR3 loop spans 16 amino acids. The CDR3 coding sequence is TGTGCCAGCAGCTTAGCGCTTCGGGGGCGCAGGTCACCCCTCCACTTT. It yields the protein CASSLALRGRRSPLHF.

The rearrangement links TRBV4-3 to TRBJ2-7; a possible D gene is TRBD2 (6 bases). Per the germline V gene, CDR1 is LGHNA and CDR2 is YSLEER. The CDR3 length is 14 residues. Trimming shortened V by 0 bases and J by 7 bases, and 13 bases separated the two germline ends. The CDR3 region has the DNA TGCGCCAGCAGCCAAGACTGGGGTGGAGGGGAGCAGTACTTC. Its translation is CASSQDWGGGEQYF.

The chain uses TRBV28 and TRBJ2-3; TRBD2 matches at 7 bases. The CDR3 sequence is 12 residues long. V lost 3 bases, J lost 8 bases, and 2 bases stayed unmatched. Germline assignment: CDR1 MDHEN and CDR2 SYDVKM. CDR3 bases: TGTGCCAGCAGTTTCCCGGGGGGTACGCAGTATTTT. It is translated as CASSFPGGTQYF.

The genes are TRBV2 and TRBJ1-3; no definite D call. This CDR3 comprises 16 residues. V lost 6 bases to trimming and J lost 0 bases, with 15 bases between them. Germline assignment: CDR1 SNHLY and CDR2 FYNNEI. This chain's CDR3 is CASRERRRDSGNTIYF. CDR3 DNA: TGTGCCAGCAGGGAGAGAAGGAGGGACTCTGGAAACACCATATATTTT.

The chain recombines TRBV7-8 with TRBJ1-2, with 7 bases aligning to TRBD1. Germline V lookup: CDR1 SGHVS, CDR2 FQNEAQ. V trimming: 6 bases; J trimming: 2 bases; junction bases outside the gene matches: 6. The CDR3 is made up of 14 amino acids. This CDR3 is CASSGTVKNYGYTF. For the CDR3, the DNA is TGTGCCAGCAGTGGGACAGTCAAAAACTATGGCTACACCTTC.

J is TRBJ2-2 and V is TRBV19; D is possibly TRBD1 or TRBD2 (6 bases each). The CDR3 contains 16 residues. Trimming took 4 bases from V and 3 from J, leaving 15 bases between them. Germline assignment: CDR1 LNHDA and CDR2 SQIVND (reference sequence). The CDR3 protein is CASSTKWGADTGELFF. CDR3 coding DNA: TGTGCCAGTAGTACTAAATGGGGGGCGGACACCGGGGAGCTGTTTTTT.